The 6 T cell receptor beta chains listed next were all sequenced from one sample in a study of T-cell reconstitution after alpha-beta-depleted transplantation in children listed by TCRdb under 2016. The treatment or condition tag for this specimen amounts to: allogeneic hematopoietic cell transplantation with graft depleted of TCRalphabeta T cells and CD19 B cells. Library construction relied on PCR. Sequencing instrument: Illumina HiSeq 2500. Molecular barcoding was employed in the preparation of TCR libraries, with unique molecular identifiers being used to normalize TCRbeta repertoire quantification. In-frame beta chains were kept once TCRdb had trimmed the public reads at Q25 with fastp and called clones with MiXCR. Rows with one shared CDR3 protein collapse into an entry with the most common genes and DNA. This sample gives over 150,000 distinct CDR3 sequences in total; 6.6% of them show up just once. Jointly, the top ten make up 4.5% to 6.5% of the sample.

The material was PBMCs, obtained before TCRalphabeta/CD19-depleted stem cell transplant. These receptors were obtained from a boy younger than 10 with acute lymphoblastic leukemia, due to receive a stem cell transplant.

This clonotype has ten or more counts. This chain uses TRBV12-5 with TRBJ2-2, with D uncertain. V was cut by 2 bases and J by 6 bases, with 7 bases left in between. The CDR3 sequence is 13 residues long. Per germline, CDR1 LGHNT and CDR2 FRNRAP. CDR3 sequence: CASGLFGSGELFF. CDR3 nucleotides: TGTGCTAGTGGTTTGTTCGGATCCGGGGAGCTGTTTTTT.

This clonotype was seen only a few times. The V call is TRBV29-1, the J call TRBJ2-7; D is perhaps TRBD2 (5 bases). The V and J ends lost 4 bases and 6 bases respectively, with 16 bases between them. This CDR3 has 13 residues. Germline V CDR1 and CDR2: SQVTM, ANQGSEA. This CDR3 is CSVVGLFIGEQYF. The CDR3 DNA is TGCAGCGTTGTAGGACTGTTCATCGGCGAGCAGTACTTC.

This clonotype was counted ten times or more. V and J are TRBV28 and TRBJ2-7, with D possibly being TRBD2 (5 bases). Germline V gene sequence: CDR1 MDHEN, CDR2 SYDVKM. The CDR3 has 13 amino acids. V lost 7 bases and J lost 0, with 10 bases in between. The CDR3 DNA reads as TGTGCCAGCAACGGGGTTCTCTCCTACGAGCAGTACTTC. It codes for CASNGVLSYEQYF.

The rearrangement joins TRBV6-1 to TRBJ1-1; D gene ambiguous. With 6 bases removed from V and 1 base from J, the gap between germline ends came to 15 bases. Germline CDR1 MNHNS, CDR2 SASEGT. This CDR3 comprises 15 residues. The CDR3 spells CASSAGPIKNTEAFF. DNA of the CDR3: TGTGCCAGCAGCGCCGGCCCGATTAAGAACACTGAAGCTTTCTTT.

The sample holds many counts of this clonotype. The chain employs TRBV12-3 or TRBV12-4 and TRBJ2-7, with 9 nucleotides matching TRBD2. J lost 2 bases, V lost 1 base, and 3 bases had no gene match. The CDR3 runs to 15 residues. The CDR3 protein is CASSLERGATYEQYF. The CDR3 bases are TGTGCCAGCAGTTTAGAGCGGGGGGCCACCTACGAGCAGTACTTC.

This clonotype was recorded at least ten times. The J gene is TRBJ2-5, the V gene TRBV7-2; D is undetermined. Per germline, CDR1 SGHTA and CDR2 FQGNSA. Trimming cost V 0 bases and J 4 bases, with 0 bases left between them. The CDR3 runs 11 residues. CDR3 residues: CASSLAETQYF. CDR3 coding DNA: TGTGCCAGCAGCTTAGCAGAGACCCAGTACTTC.